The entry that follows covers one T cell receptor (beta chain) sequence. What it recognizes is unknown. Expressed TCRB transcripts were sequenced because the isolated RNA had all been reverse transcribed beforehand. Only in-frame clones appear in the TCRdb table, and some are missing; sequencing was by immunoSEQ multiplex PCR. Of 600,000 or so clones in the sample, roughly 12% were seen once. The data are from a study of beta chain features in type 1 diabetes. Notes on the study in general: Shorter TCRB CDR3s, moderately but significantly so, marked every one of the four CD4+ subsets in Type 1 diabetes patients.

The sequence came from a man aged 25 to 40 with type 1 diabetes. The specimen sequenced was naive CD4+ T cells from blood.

CDR3 in amino acids: CASSRPRSEQFF. For the CDR3, the DNA is TGTGCCAGCTCACGACCCCGGAGTGAGCAGTTCTTC. The chain recombines TRBV18 with TRBJ2-1; D is unresolved. Per the germline V gene, CDR1 is KGHSH and CDR2 is LQKENI. The CDR3 loop spans 12 amino acids. V lost 4 bases, J lost 9 bases, and 10 bases lay in between.